This T cell receptor beta chain was identified in a study of tumor-infiltrating lymphocytes in primary liver carcinoma. On this clonotype: At one boundary the junction diverges from the germline segment, which might be a read error.

The germline CDR1 and CDR2 sequences are SQVTM and ANQGSEA. CDR3 length: 9 amino acids. Germline DNA was also extracted, and blood RNA derived from unsorted whole blood. With a constant-region primer, TCR beta cDNA was made from approximately 500 ng of total RNA. What produced the TCR beta libraries was three nested multiplex PCR rounds using slightly modified ARM-PCR. Amplification in the first two PCR rounds was performed using TRBV1-TRBV30 forward primers and a C-beta reverse primer for roughly 9 cycles each. TCRdb re-called the multiplex PCR reads through MiXCR, storing one row per CDR3 protein. The sample comprises 150,000 to 200,000 distinct CDR3 sequences, roughly 60% of which are singletons, and around 68% rests with the top ten.

The sequence derives from a man aged 40-49 years with primary liver carcinoma and hepatitis B virus infection. The source material was peripheral blood. The chain carries TRBV29-1 and TRBJ2-1; D perhaps matches TRBD1 (5 bases). The chain's CDR3 is CIVEGEKFF. CDR3 DNA sequence: TGCATCGTTGAAGGGGAAAAGTTCTTC.